What follows is one T cell receptor (beta chain) and its context. The antigen is not known. This sample was taken from a study of cytomegalovirus exposure and HLA in healthy donors. The study's findings and limits: Later, an analysis found that TCR clusters from the first cohort tended to co-occur in the 90 to 150 validation repertoires. The study labeled 150 to 200 TCR beta chains cytomegalovirus-associated. As was reported, the classifier diagnosed cytomegalovirus status with high specificity and sensitivity.

Some clones are missing from TCRdb's copy, which holds only in-frame ones; the method was immunoSEQ multiplex PCR. The repertoire consists of some 290,000 clones, with roughly 87% occurring once and the leading ten covering over 0.9%. This TCR was recovered from a man aged 25-45 years in good health and CMV-seronegative. The material sequenced was PBMCs.

CDR3: CSPTKWQGMMNTEAFF. The CDR3 DNA reads TGCAGCCCCACGAAATGGCAGGGGATGATGAACACTGAAGCTTTCTTT. The chain couples TRBV29-1 to TRBJ1-1; maybe TRBD1 (6 bases). V lost 8 bases, J lost 0 bases, and 22 bases lay in between. Germline assignment: CDR1 SQVTM and CDR2 ANQGSEA. This CDR3 contains 16 residues.